The 8 T cell receptor beta chains listed next were all sequenced from one sample in a study of cytomegalovirus exposure and HLA in healthy donors. Primers included in the PCR were 60 Vbeta and 13 Jbeta primers. Data came from immunoSEQ multiplex PCR; TCRdb stores just in-frame clones and leaves some out. This table has approximately 180,000 clones, 60% to 80% appearing once. Sequenced input: PBMCs. These receptors originate from a woman in her forties or fifties in good health and CMV-seropositive.

The chain joins TRBV6-1 to TRBJ2-3; TRBD2 aligns across 9 bases. This CDR3 is 14 amino acids long. The trim removed 8 bases at V and 1 base at J, leaving 4 bases unmatched. CDR1 is MNHNS, CDR2 SASEGT, per germline. The CDR3 protein is CASLRLAGTDTQYF. DNA of the CDR3: TGTGCCAGCCTCCGACTAGCGGGCACAGATACGCAGTATTTT.

The genes are TRBV6-5 and TRBJ1-5; 7 positions agree with TRBD1. V dropped 8 bases and J dropped 3; count of bases not matched to a gene: 4. The CDR3 has 13 residues. The germline CDR1 and CDR2 sequences are MNHEY and SVGAGI. CDR3 protein: CASAGTANQPQHF. The CDR3 coding sequence is TGTGCCAGCGCCGGGACAGCCAATCAGCCCCAGCATTTT.

Concerning this clone itself: In the same sample, other DNA sequences code for this CDR3. The chain couples TRBV4-1 to TRBJ1-2, with TRBD1 identical over 9 bases. V was clipped by 1 base and J by 6 bases; unmatched bases: 3. The CDR3 is 14 residues long. CDR1 is MGHRA and CDR2 is YSYEKL in the germline V gene. For the CDR3, the DNA is TGCGCCAGCAGCCAAGCCGGGACAGGGAATGGCTACACCTTC. Translation gives CASSQAGTGNGYTF.

This clone was picked up a small number of times. The chain links TRBV9 to TRBJ1-2; 7 bases match TRBD1. V shed 3 bases and J 4 bases; nucleotides not matched to a gene: 9. Germline V gene lookup returns CDR1 SGDLS and CDR2 YYNGEE. The CDR3 has 15 residues. The CDR3: CASSEDREQLYGYTF. In nucleotides, the CDR3 is TGTGCCAGCAGCGAAGACAGGGAACAACTCTATGGCTACACCTTC.

This clone appeared a single time. The chain couples TRBV14 to TRBJ1-2; D is unclear. Germline CDR1 and CDR2: SGHDN and FVKESK. The V end was cut by 4 bases, the J end by 5 bases, with 14 bases between. There are 14 residues in the CDR3. The CDR3: CASSPLMELYGYTF. The CDR3 region has the DNA TGTGCCAGCAGCCCCTTGATGGAGTTGTATGGCTACACCTTC.

V and J are TRBV7-9 and TRBJ2-2; TRBD2 might be the D (5 bases). The CDR3 runs 17 residues. The germline CDR1 and CDR2 sequences are SEHNR and FQNEAQ (reference sequence). With 5 bases removed from V and 3 bases from J, the gap between germline ends came to 19 bases. The CDR3 sequence is CASSPPITGRHTGELFF. CDR3 sequence (DNA): TGTGCCAGCAGCCCCCCTATAACGGGGAGACACACCGGGGAGCTGTTTTTT.

This rearrangement joins TRBV5-1 to TRBJ1-1; TRBD1 agrees at 7 bases. The CDR3 loop spans 15 amino acids. With V trimmed by 4 bases and J by 1 base, 7 bases remained unmatched. Germline CDR1 and CDR2: SGHRS and YFSETQ. This chain's CDR3 is CASSNRGKSNTEAFF. The CDR3 DNA is TGCGCCAGCAGCAACAGGGGTAAGTCGAACACTGAAGCTTTCTTT.

The chain joins TRBV30 to TRBJ2-3; 13 nucleotides match TRBD2. Unmatched junction bases numbered 3, after V lost 2 bases and J lost 4 bases. This CDR3 is built from 15 residues. Germline CDR1 reads GTSNPN; CDR2 reads SVGIG (reference sequence). CDR3 sequence (DNA): TGTGCCTGGAGTCTACTAGCGGGGGGGCCAGATACGCAGTATTTT. Its translation is CAWSLLAGGPDTQYF. The full variable domain, with the rest looked up from reference TRBV30 and TRBJ2-3, is SQTIHQWPATLVQPVGSPLSLECTVEGTSNPNLYWYRQAAGRGLQLLFYSVGIGQISSEVPQNLSASRPQDRQFILSSKKLLLSDSGFYLCAWSLLAGGPDTQYFGPGTRLTVL.